Following are 9 T cell receptor beta chains from one sample sequenced in a study of cytomegalovirus exposure and HLA in healthy donors. PCR primers comprised 60 Vbeta and 13 Jbeta primers. Repertoires were generated with immunoSEQ multiplex PCR, while TCRdb's copy carries only in-frame clones and drops some. The sample lists 160,000 or so clones, 75% to 85% occurring once. The specimen sequenced was PBMCs. These receptors originate from a woman between 18 and 29 years old in good health and CMV-seropositive.

This chain joins TRBV4-1 and TRBJ2-1; 9 nucleotides align to TRBD2. This CDR3 comprises 17 residues. V trimming: 1 base; J trimming: 4 bases; junction bases outside the gene matches: 8. Germline-derived CDR1 and CDR2 are MGHRA and YSYEKL. This chain's CDR3 is CASSQGSGTSTYNEQFF. In DNA form, the CDR3 reads TGCGCCAGCAGCCAAGGTTCAGGGACTAGCACATACAATGAGCAGTTCTTC.

This clone has just a few counts. The chain carries TRBV2 and TRBJ1-2, with D possibly matching TRBD1 (5 bases). Germline assignment: CDR1 SNHLY and CDR2 FYNNEI. The germline V and J ends were trimmed by 4 bases and 4 bases, with 13 bases remaining between them. The CDR3 has 14 amino acids. The CDR3 DNA reads as TGTGCCAGCAGTGTTCGCAGGGATAGCTATGGCTACACCTTC. Protein sequence: CASSVRRDSYGYTF.

V is TRBV5-1 and J is TRBJ1-2, with 7 bases lining up with TRBD1. The CDR3 is 14 amino acids. After removal of 5 bases from V and 2 bases from J, the junction contained 6 bases not matched to a gene. Germline CDR1 is SGHRS and CDR2 is YFSETQ. CDR3: CASRKGTANYGYTF. DNA of the CDR3: TGCGCCAGCAGAAAAGGGACAGCGAACTATGGCTACACCTTC.

The CDR3 coding sequence is TGTGCCAGCAGCTCTAAAAGCGGGGGCTCCACAGATACGCAGTATTTT. This translates into CASSSKSGGSTDTQYF. The rearrangement joins TRBV11-1 to TRBJ2-3, with 8 bases fitting TRBD2. V trimming: 4 bases; J trimming: 2 bases; junction bases outside the gene matches: 8. Germline assignment: CDR1 SGHAT and CDR2 FQDESV (reference sequence). The CDR3 contains 16 residues.

The rearrangement links TRBV7-9 to TRBJ2-3; the match to TRBD2 covers 9 bases. CDR3 length: 16 amino acids. The V gene end was trimmed by 5 bases and the J gene end by 2 bases; junction bases not matched to a gene: 8. The V gene's germline CDR1 is SEHNR and CDR2 FQNEAQ (reference sequence). CDR3: CASSPARLADTDTQYF. The CDR3 nucleotides are TGTGCCAGCAGCCCCGCCAGACTAGCGGACACAGATACGCAGTATTTT.

The chain recombines TRBV11-2 with TRBJ2-5; D gene uncertain. Trimming stripped 5 bases from V and 5 bases from J, with 6 bases between. The CDR3 has 11 amino acids. Germline lookup yields CDR1 SGHAT and CDR2 FQNNGV. The CDR3 protein is CASSTTETQYF. In nucleotides, the CDR3 is TGTGCCAGCAGCACAACGGAGACCCAGTACTTC.

The chain links TRBV7-8 to TRBJ2-5, with 9 bases identical to TRBD2. J lost 3 bases, V lost 5 bases, and 16 bases had no gene match. Germline V gene sequence: CDR1 SGHVS, CDR2 FQNEAQ. This CDR3 has 18 residues. The CDR3 DNA follows: TGTGCCAGCAGCCCTAAAAGGGGGGGCGGGGGGGCCGAAGAGACCCAGTACTTC. This encodes CASSPKRGGGGAEETQYF. Full variable domain (rest looked up from reference TRBV7-8 and TRBJ2-5): GAGVSQSPRYKVAKRGQDVALRCDPISGHVSLFWYQQALGQGPEFLTYFQNEAQLDKSGLPSDRFFAERPEGSVSTLKIQRTQQEDSAVYLCASSPKRGGGGAEETQYFGPGTRLLVL.

V and J are TRBV11-1 and TRBJ2-1; D might be TRBD1 (6 bases). CDR3 size: 13 residues. Germline V gene sequence: CDR1 SGHAT, CDR2 FQDESV (reference sequence). Trimming cost V 4 bases and J 5 bases, with 9 bases left between them. CDR3 loop: CASSWTADNEQFF. The CDR3 coding sequence is TGTGCCAGCAGCTGGACAGCCGACAATGAGCAGTTCTTC.

V gene TRBV5-1 combines with J gene TRBJ1-3; maybe TRBD1 (5 bases). The germline CDR1 and CDR2 sequences are SGHRS and YFSETQ. The CDR3 contains 16 residues. Trimming took off 4 bases at V and 4 bases at J, with 18 bases between the two ends. In nucleotides, the CDR3 is TGCGCCAGCAGCAGAGACAGAGTATTGTCCGGAAACACCATATATTTT. The encoded protein is CASSRDRVLSGNTIYF.